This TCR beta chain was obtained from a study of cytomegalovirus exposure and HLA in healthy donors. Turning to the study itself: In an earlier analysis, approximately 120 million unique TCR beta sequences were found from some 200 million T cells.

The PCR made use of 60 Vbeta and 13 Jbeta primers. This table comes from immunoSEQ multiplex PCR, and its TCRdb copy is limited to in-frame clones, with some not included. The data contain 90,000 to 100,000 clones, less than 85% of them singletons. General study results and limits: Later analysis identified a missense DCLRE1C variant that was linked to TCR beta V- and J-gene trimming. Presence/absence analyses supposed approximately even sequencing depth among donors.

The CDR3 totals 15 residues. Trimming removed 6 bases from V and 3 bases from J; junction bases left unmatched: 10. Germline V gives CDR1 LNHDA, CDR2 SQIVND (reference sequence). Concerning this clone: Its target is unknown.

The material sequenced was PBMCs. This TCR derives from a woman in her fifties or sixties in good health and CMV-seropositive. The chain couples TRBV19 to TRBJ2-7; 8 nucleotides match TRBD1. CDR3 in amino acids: CASSQTGARNYEQYF. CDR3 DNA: TGTGCCAGTAGCCAGACAGGGGCGCGAAACTACGAGCAGTACTTC.